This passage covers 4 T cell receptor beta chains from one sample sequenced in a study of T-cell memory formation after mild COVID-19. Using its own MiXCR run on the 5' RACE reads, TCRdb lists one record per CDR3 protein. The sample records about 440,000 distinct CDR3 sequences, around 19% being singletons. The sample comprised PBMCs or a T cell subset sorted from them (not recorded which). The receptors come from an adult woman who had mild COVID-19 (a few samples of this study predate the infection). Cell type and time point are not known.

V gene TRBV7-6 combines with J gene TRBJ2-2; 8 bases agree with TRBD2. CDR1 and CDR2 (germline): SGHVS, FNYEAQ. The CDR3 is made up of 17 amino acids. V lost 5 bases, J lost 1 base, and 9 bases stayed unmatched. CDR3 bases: TGTGCCAGCAGCGCTTTAGCGGGAAGACAGAACACCGGGGAGCTGTTTTTT. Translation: CASSALAGRQNTGELFF.

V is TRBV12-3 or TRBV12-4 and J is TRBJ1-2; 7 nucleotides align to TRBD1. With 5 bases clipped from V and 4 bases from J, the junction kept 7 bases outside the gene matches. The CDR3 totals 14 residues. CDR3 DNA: TGTGCCAGCAGTGTCGACAGGGATCCCTATGGCTACACCTTC. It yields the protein CASSVDRDPYGYTF.

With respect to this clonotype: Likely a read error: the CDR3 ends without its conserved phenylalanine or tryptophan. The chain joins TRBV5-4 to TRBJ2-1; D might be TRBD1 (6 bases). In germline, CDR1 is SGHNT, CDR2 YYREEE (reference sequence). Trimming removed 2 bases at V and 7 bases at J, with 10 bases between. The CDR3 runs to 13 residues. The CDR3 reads CASSLRTVNEQFL. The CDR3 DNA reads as TGTGCCAGCAGCTTAAGGACAGTTAATGAGCAGTTCTTA.

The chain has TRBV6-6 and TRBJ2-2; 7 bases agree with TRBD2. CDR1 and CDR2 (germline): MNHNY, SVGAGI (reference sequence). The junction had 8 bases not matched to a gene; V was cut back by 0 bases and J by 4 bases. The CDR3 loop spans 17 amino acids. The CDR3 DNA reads TGTGCCAGCAGTTACTCGTTGGCGGGAGTCAGCACCGGGGAGCTGTTTTTT. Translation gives CASSYSLAGVSTGELFF.